Given below is one TCR beta chain in context. Its antigen is still unknown. MiXCR, run by TCRdb on the 5' RACE reads, gives a single entry per CDR3 protein. The sample lists fewer than 550,000 distinct CDR3 sequences; approximately 14% were seen once. The data belong to a study of identical twins. Study-wide points: Invariant MAIT and iNKT cells may have partly biased zero-insertion analyses.

The germline V gene encodes CDR1 SGHAT and CDR2 FQNNGV. Germline trimming cut 5 bases from V and 2 bases from J; bases unmatched to any gene: 4. The CDR3 contains 14 residues. Healthy Caucasian individuals made up all the donors. The same data also contributed to another study, on yellow fever vaccine responses in identical twins.

Sequenced input: CD4+ T cells sorted from blood. This clonotype was obtained from a woman between 18 and 29 years old in good health. This chain connects TRBV11-2 to TRBJ2-3; 7 bases match TRBD1. The CDR3 reads CASSEGQNTDTQYF. CDR3 sequence (DNA): TGTGCCAGCAGCGAGGGACAGAACACAGATACGCAGTATTTT. The full variable domain, with the rest looked up from reference TRBV11-2 and TRBJ2-3, is EAGVAQSPRYKIIEKRQSVAFWCNPISGHATLYWYQQILGQGPKLLIQFQNNGVVDDSQLPKDRFSAERLKGVDSTLKIQPAKLEDSAVYLCASSEGQNTDTQYFGPGTRLTVL.